This T cell receptor beta chain is from a study of cytotoxic CD8 clonotypes in ibrutinib-treated CLL. TCRdb's copy holds only in-frame clones and misses some; the assay was immunoSEQ multiplex PCR. The data hold about 130,000 clones, with roughly three quarters observed a single time. The length of the CDR3 is 11 residues. V was shortened by 7 bases and J by 1 base, with 5 bases between the two germline ends. CDR1 and CDR2 from the germline V gene are MDHEN and SYDVKM. This sequence originates from a human donor with chronic lymphocytic leukemia. V is TRBV28 and J is TRBJ2-7; no reliable D call. Sequences were derived from PBMCs, sampled after 24 months of ibrutinib treatment. CDR3 residues: CASTPSYEQYF. CDR3 DNA: TGTGCCAGCACGCCGTCCTACGAGCAGTACTTC.